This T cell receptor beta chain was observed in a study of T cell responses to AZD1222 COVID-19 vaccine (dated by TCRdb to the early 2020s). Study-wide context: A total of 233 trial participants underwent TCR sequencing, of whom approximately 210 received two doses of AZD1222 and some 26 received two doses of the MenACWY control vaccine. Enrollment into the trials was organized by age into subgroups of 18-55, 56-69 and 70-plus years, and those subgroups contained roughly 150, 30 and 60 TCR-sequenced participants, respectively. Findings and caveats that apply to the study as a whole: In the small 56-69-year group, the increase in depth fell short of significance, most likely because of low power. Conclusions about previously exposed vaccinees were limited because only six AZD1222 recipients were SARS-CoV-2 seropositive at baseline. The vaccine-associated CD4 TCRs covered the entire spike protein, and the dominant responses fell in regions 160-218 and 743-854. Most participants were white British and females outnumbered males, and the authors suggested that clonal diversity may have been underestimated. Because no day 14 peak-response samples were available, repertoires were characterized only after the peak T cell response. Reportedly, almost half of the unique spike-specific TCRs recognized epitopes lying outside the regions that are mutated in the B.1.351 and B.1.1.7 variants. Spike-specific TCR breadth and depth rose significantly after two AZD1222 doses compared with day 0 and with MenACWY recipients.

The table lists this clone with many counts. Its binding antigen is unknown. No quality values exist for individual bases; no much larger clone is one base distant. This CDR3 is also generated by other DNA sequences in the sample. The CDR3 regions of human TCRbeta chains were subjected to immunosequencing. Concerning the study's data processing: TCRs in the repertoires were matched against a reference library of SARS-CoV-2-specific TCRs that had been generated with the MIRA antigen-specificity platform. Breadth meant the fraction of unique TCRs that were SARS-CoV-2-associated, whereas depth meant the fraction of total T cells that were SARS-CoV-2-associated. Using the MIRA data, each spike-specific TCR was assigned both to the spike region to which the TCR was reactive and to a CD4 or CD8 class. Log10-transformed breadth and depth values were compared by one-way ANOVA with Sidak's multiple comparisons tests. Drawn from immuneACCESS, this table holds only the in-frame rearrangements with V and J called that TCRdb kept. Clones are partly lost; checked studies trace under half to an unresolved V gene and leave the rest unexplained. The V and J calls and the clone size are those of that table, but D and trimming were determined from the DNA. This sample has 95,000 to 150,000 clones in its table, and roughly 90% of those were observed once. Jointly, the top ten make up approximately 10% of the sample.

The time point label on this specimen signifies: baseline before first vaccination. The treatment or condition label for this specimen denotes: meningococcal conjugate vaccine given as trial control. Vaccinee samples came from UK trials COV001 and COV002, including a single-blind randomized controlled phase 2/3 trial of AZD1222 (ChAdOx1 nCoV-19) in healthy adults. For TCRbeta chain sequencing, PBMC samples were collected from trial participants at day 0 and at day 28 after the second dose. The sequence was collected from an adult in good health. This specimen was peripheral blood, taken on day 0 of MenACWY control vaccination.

The nucleotides are TGTGCCAGCAGTTTATACAGGGGCACTGAAGCTTTCTTT. It is translated as CASSLYRGTEAFF. The rearranged chain carries TRBV12-3 or TRBV12-4 and TRBJ1-1; 7 nucleotides in the junction match TRBD1. The CDR3 holds 13 amino acids from the cysteine to the phenylalanine. Just the 39-base CDR3 DNA is kept, in frame starting at base 1. Germline trimming: 2 bases from V, 4 bases from J; junction bases outside gene matches: 1.